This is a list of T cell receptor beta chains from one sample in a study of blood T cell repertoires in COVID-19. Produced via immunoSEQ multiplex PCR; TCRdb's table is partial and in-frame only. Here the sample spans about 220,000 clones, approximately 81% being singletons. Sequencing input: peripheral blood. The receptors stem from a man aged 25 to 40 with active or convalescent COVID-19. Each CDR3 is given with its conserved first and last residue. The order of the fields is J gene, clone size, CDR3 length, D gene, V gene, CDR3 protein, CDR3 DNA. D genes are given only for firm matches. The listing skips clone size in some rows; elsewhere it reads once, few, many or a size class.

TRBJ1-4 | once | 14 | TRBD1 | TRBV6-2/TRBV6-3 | CASSRQGRNEKLFF | TGTGCCAGCAGCCGACAGGGCAGGAATGAAAAACTGTTTTTT
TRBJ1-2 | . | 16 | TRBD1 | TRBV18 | CASSPGTGVTHYGYTF | TGTGCCAGCTCACCCGGGACAGGGGTAACTCACTATGGCTACACCTTC
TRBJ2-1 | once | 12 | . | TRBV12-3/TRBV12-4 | CASSSERSEQFF | TGTGCCAGCAGTTCCGAACGGAGTGAGCAGTTCTTC
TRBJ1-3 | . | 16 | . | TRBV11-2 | CASSHANRRVGNTIYF | TGTGCCAGCAGCCATGCGAACAGAAGAGTAGGAAACACCATATATTTT
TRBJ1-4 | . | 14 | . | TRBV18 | CASSPRAGQEKLFF | TGTGCCAGCTCACCACGGGCAGGACAAGAAAAACTGTTTTTT
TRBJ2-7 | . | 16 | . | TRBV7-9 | CASSGVGRGPTYEQYF | TGTGCCAGCAGCGGGGTGGGGCGGGGGCCCACCTACGAGCAGTACTTC
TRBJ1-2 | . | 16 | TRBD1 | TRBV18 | CASSPLARTGNYGYTF | TGTGCCAGCTCACCTCTCGCTAGGACAGGGAACTATGGCTACACCTTC
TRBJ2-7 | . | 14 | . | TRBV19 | CASSIGGAEGEQYF | TGTGCCAGTAGTATAGGCGGGGCGGAAGGGGAGCAGTACTTC
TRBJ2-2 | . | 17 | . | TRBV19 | CASSTPFWEANTGELFF | TGTGCCAGTAGTACCCCCTTTTGGGAGGCGAACACCGGGGAGCTGTTTTTT
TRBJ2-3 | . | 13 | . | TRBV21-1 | CAKRQSTTDTQYF | TGTGCCAAGAGACAGAGCACCACAGATACGCAGTATTTT
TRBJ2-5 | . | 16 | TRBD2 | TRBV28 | CASSFGASGAQETQYF | TGTGCCAGCAGTTTCGGGGCTAGCGGGGCCCAAGAGACCCAGTACTTC
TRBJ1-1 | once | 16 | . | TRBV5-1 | CASSLEVRQLNTEAFF | TGCGCCAGCAGCTTGGAAGTCAGACAATTGAACACTGAAGCTTTCTTT
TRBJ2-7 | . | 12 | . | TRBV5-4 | CASSLIGKRQYF | TGTGCCAGCAGCTTAATCGGGAAACGGCAGTACTTC
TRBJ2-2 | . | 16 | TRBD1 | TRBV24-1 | CATSDAGQGAIGELFF | TGTGCCACCAGTGACGCGGGACAGGGGGCTATCGGGGAGCTGTTTTTT
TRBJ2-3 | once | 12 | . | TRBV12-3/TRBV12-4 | CASSFITDTQYF | TGTGCCAGCAGTTTTATCACAGATACGCAGTATTTT
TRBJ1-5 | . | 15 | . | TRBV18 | CASSEAAYSNQPQHF | TGTGCCAGTTCAGAGGCAGCGTATAGCAATCAGCCCCAGCATTTT
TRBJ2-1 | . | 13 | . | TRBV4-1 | CASSQGGYNEQFF | TGCGCCAGCAGCCAAGGAGGCTACAATGAGCAGTTCTTC
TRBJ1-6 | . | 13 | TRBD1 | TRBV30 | CACTGEVYSPLHF | TGTGCCTGCACAGGGGAGGTGTATTCACCCCTCCACTTT
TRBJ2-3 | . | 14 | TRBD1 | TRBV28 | CASSRTGATQTQYF | TGTGCCAGCAGTAGAACAGGGGCTACACAGACGCAGTATTTT
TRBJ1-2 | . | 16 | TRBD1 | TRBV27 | CASSPLGTGHNYGYTF | TGTGCCAGCAGTCCCCTAGGGACAGGGCATAACTATGGCTACACCTTC
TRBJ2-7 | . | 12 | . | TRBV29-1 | CSVEGASRGQYF | TGCAGCGTTGAGGGGGCCTCAAGGGGGCAGTACTTC
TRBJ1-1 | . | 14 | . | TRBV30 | CAWSTLTGLTEAFF | TGTGCCTGGAGTACCCTTACAGGGCTCACTGAAGCTTTCTTT
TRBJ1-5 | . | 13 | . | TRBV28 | CASSWTGGQPQHF | TGTGCCAGCAGTTGGACCGGGGGGCAGCCCCAGCATTTT
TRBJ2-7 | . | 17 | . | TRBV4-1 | CASSQEGVVQGLYEQYF | TGCGCCAGCAGCCAAGAAGGGGTAGTTCAGGGCCTCTACGAGCAGTACTTC
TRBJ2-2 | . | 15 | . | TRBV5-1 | CASSLETINTGELFF | TGCGCCAGCAGCTTGGAGACTATAAACACCGGGGAGCTGTTTTTT
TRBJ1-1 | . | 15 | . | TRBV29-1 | CSVEGTPRPNTEAFF | TGCAGCGTTGAAGGGACTCCAAGGCCGAACACTGAAGCTTTCTTT
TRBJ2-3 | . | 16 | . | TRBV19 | CASRPSTRRGTDTQYF | TGTGCCAGTAGGCCTTCAACTAGGCGGGGCACAGATACGCAGTATTTT
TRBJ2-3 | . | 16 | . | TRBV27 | CASSLTELEARGTQYF | TGTGCCAGCAGTTTAACAGAATTGGAGGCCCGGGGTACGCAGTATTTT
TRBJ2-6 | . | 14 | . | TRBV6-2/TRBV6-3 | CASSLPGELPRKAF | TGTGCCAGCAGTCTCCCTGGGGAGTTGCCTAGGAAGGCTTTC
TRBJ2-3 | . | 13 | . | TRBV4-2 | CASSQVEVGTQYF | TGTGCCAGCAGCCAAGTAGAGGTTGGTACGCAGTATTTT
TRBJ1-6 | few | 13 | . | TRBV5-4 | CASSAKPDSPLHF | TGTGCCAGCAGCGCAAAGCCCGATTCACCCCTCCACTTT
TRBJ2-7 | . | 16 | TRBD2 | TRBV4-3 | CASSLSAGGPSYEQYF | TGCGCCAGCAGCCTCTCCGCGGGAGGGCCTTCCTACGAGCAGTACTTC
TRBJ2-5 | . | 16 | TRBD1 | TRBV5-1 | CASSKLGTGGGETQYF | TGCGCCAGCAGCAAACTCGGGACAGGGGGCGGGGAGACCCAGTACTTC
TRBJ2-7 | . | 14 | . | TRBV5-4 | CASSLAASTNEQYF | TGTGCCAGCAGCTTGGCCGCTAGCACCAACGAGCAGTACTTC
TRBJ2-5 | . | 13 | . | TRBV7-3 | CASSLGAMETQYF | TGTGCCAGCAGCTTAGGGGCCATGGAGACCCAGTACTTC
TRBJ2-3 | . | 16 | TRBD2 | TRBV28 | CAPYWVAGGSTDTQYF | TGTGCCCCCTATTGGGTAGCGGGAGGAAGCACAGATACGCAGTATTTT
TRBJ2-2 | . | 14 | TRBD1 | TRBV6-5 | CAGSGQGHTGELFF | TGTGCCGGCTCGGGACAGGGGCACACCGGGGAGCTGTTTTTT
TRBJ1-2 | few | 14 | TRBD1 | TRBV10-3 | CAISATGQPNGYTF | TGTGCCATCAGTGCGACGGGACAGCCAAATGGCTACACCTTC
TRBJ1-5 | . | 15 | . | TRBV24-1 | CATSAYRVRGQPQHF | TGTGCCACCAGTGCCTACAGGGTCCGAGGCCAGCCCCAGCATTTT
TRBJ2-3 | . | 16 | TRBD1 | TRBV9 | CASSGLGGGSTDTQYF | TGTGCCAGCAGCGGATTAGGGGGCGGGAGCACAGATACGCAGTATTTT
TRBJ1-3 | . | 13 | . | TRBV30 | CASSRGSGNTIYF | TGTGCCTCTTCCCGGGGCTCTGGAAACACCATATATTTT
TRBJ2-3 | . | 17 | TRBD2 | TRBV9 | CASSVPLGEGSTDTQYF | TGTGCCAGCAGCGTTCCCCTTGGGGAGGGATCCACAGATACGCAGTATTTT
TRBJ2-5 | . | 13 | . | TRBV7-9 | CASSFSSSGTQYF | TGTGCCAGCAGCTTCTCGTCCAGTGGGACCCAGTACTTC
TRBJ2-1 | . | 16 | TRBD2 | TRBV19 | CASIQTSGAPYNEQFF | TGTGCCAGTATCCAGACTAGCGGAGCCCCCTACAATGAGCAGTTCTTC
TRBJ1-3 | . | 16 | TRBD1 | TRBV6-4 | CASSDSRDSSGNTIYF | TGTGCCAGCAGTGACTCCCGGGACAGCTCTGGAAACACCATATATTTT
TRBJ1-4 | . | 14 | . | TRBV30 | CAWKPSVTGEKLFF | TGTGCCTGGAAGCCTTCGGTCACGGGTGAAAAACTGTTTTTT
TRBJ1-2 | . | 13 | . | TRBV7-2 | CASTSDRSYGYTF | TGTGCCAGCACCTCTGACAGGAGTTATGGCTACACCTTC
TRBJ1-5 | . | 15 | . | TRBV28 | CASRPDRGADQPQHF | TGTGCCAGCAGACCCGACCGGGGGGCGGATCAGCCCCAGCATTTT
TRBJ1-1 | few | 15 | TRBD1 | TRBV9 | CASSAMTGGRTEAFF | TGTGCCAGCAGCGCAATGACAGGGGGCAGGACTGAAGCTTTCTTT
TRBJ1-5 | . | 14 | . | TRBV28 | CASRAQTGNQPQHF | TGTGCCAGCAGAGCCCAGACGGGAAATCAGCCCCAGCATTTT
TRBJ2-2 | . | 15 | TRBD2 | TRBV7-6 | CASSLVAGGLGELFF | TGTGCCAGCAGCTTAGTTGCGGGGGGACTCGGGGAGCTGTTTTTT
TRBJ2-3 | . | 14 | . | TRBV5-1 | CASSTDRHTDTQYF | TGCGCCAGCAGCACCGACAGGCACACAGATACGCAGTATTTT
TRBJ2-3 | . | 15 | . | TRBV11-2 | CASSYRGGDTDTQYF | TGTGCCAGCAGCTATCGCGGAGGGGACACAGATACGCAGTATTTT
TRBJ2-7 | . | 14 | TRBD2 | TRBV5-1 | CASSAGTSGYEQYF | TGCGCCAGCAGCGCCGGGACTAGCGGCTACGAGCAGTACTTC
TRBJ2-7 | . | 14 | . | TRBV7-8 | CASSLSGSSYEQYF | TGTGCCAGCAGCTTATCCGGGTCCTCCTACGAGCAGTACTTC